One and the same sample provided the 8 T cell receptor beta chains below, sequenced in a study of Ad26.COV2.S vaccination and SARS-CoV-2 variants. Assay used: immunoSEQ multiplex PCR; TCRdb lists only in-frame clones, some missing. The data show around 450,000 clones, less than 95% seen once. Treatment specified: roughly 20 received Ad26.COV2.S at low or high dose, single or two shots; 5 received placebo; per-sample allocation not given. Sampling occurred on day 63 after the first vaccine or placebo injection. The sequences come from peripheral blood, collected in a trial of Ad26.COV2.S vaccine versus placebo. All receptors come from a person aged 18-60 years who received the Ad26.COV2.S COVID-19 vaccine or a placebo.

This rearrangement joins TRBV29-1 to TRBJ1-1; the D gene is possibly TRBD1 (6 bases). The V gene's germline CDR1 is SQVTM and CDR2 ANQGSEA. V was trimmed by 7 bases and J by 5 bases, leaving 8 bases between them. This CDR3 has 10 amino acids. CDR3 sequence: CSGGTTEAFF. DNA of the CDR3: TGCAGCGGGGGGACAACTGAAGCTTTCTTT.

This CDR3 is CASSPPGRAADTQYF. CDR3 coding DNA: TGTGCCAGTAGTCCCCCGGGACGGGCGGCAGATACGCAGTATTTT. V and J are TRBV19 and TRBJ2-3; D assignment may be TRBD1 or TRBD2 (5 bases each). V was trimmed by 5 bases and J by 4 bases, leaving 16 bases between them. Germline V gives CDR1 LNHDA, CDR2 SQIVND (reference sequence). The length of the CDR3 is 15 residues.

The genes are TRBV19 and TRBJ2-3, with D maybe TRBD1 (6 bases). The CDR3 is 13 amino acids. V shed 2 bases and J shed 4 bases, with 7 bases lying between them. The germline CDR1 and CDR2 sequences are LNHDA and SQIVND (reference sequence). The CDR3 DNA reads TGTGCCAGTAGTATACGACAGGCAGATACGCAGTATTTT. This encodes CASSIRQADTQYF.

The chain employs TRBV5-6 and TRBJ1-2; D ambiguous. Germline V gene data show CDR1 as SGHDT and CDR2 as YYEEEE. Trimming removed 1 base at V and 9 bases at J, with 13 bases between. The CDR3 runs 13 residues. CDR3 nucleotides: TGTGCCAGCAGCTTGCCGGTTCGTAGTAGCTACACCTTC. This encodes CASSLPVRSSYTF.

The chain joins TRBV7-9 to TRBJ2-3; D gene ambiguous. Germline V gene lookup returns CDR1 SEHNR and CDR2 FQNEAQ (reference sequence). The CDR3 sequence is 16 residues long. Trimming removed 1 base at V and 5 bases at J, with 16 bases between. The CDR3 is CASSLVGRLAEDTQYF. CDR3 sequence (DNA): TGTGCCAGCAGCTTAGTGGGCAGACTTGCGGAAGATACGCAGTATTTT.

The gene calls are TRBV10-2 and TRBJ2-5; 7 nucleotides line up with TRBD1. The CDR3 consists of 13 residues. V was pared by 6 bases and J by 4 bases, with 5 bases of the junction left unmatched. Germline CDR1 reads WSHSY; CDR2 reads SAAADI. The CDR3 is CASRPTGIETQYF. CDR3 coding DNA: TGCGCCAGCAGACCGACAGGGATAGAGACCCAGTACTTC.

The chain combines TRBV4-1 with TRBJ2-3, with D perhaps matching TRBD1 (5 bases). The V and J ends lost 0 bases and 4 bases respectively, with 14 bases between them. Germline CDR1 reads MGHRA; CDR2 reads YSYEKL. The CDR3 length is 16 residues. CDR3: CASSQDWAGSADTQYF. In DNA, the CDR3 is TGCGCCAGCAGCCAAGATTGGGCAGGGTCGGCAGATACGCAGTATTTT.

The rearrangement uses TRBV19 and TRBJ2-1, with D maybe TRBD1 (5 bases). This CDR3 is 15 amino acids long. Trimming removed 5 bases from V and 6 bases from J, with 17 bases in between. Germline values: CDR1 LNHDA, CDR2 SQIVND (reference sequence). CDR3 in DNA: TGTGCCAGTAGTGAAGGCAGGGAAGTAGGCAATGAGCAGTTCTTC. The encoded protein is CASSEGREVGNEQFF.